The clone carrying this TCR beta chain was counted only a few times. Next came a second PCR, run for about 7 to 12 cycles, which used a sample-barcoded 5' primer along with a J-beta primer mix. CDR3-containing paired-end reads numbering at least 2.5 million came from each sample. MiXCR, applied by TCRdb to the 5' RACE reads, yields one record per CDR3 protein. The profile shows almost 1 million distinct CDR3 sequences, 51% of them singletons. This specimen comes from a study of blood T cells in healthy people across ages. CDR1 and CDR2 from the germline V gene are SQVTM and ANQGSEA. The V and J ends lost 6 bases and 0 bases respectively, with 13 bases between them. The CDR3 consists of 14 residues.

The TCR originated in a woman aged 55-70 years in good health. Sequencing was done on a sample of blood. The rearrangement joins TRBV29-1 to TRBJ2-3, with a weak D call TRBD1 (6 bases). DNA for the CDR3: TGCAGCGTCCCGGGACAATCTAGCACAGATACGCAGTATTTT. Protein: CSVPGQSSTDTQYF.